This TCR beta chain appears in the sequencing data of a study of technical replicates of blood from a few donors. Using immunoSEQ multiplex PCR, the repertoire was profiled, and TCRdb retains in-frame clones only, with some absent. The sample includes roughly 12,000 clones, about 94% of them seen just once. The V end lost 8 bases, the J end lost 3 bases, and 17 bases lay between the germline ends. In germline, CDR1 is MDHEN, CDR2 SYDVKM. This CDR3 is built from 14 residues. V and J are TRBV28 and TRBJ2-7; D may be TRBD1 (7 bases). The TCR comes from a human donor in good health. The specimen sequenced was PBMCs. DNA of the CDR3: TGTGCCAGCCGAGTGGAGGGGGCTGGCTACGAGCAGTACTTC. Translating it yields CASRVEGAGYEQYF.